These T cell receptor beta chains were read from a single sample in a study of blood T cell repertoires in COVID-19. Assay used: immunoSEQ multiplex PCR; TCRdb lists only in-frame clones, some missing. The data show tens of thousands of clones, around 87% seen once. Material: peripheral blood. Every receptor here comes from a man between 50 and 59 years old with active COVID-19. Each CDR3 is given with its conserved first and last residue. A D gene is named only where the DNA matches it firmly. Clone size is shown for a subset of rows, as once, few, many or a class of expanded clone.

CDR3 protein | CDR3 DNA | D gene | clone size | J gene | V gene
CASSVGLRNSPLHF | TGTGCCAGCAGCGTAGGGTTGAGGAATTCACCCCTCCACTTT | - | - | TRBJ1-6 | TRBV9
CASSIRRGGAVLNEQFF | TGTGCCAGTAGTATAAGGAGGGGCGGTGCCGTTTTAAATGAGCAGTTCTTC | - | few | TRBJ2-1 | TRBV19
CASTSGQSNTEAFF | TGTGCCAGTACCTCCGGACAGTCGAACACTGAAGCTTTCTTT | - | - | TRBJ1-1 | TRBV19
CASSPWATGLANYGYTF | TGTGCCAGCAGCCCTTGGGCGACAGGCTTAGCTAACTATGGCTACACCTTC | - | - | TRBJ1-2 | TRBV9
CASSGGGGSYEQYF | TGTGCCAGCAGCGGCGGGGGAGGGAGTTACGAGCAGTACTTC | TRBD2 | - | TRBJ2-7 | TRBV3-1/TRBV3-2
CASIFDGVWQPQHF | TGCGCCAGCATTTTTGACGGGGTTTGGCAGCCCCAGCATTTT | - | - | TRBJ1-5 | TRBV23-1
CASSSPGGINQPQHF | TGTGCCAGTAGTTCCCCAGGGGGCATCAATCAGCCCCAGCATTTT | TRBD1 | - | TRBJ1-5 | TRBV19
CASSDPATNEKLFF | TGTGCCAGCAGTGACCCCGCAACTAATGAAAAACTGTTTTTT | - | - | TRBJ1-4 | TRBV25-1
CASSQLAGGSKNEQFF | TGTGCCAGCAGCCAACTAGCGGGGGGTTCAAAAAATGAGCAGTTCTTC | TRBD2 | - | TRBJ2-1 | TRBV11-2
CASSPGLRDEQFF | TGTGCCAGCTCACCAGGGTTGCGGGATGAGCAGTTCTTC | - | - | TRBJ2-1 | TRBV18
CASSFPGEQFF | TGCGCCAGCAGCTTCCCCGGTGAGCAGTTCTTC | - | - | TRBJ2-1 | TRBV5-1
CASSSMGIAGDSYNEQFF | TGTGCCAGCAGCTCGATGGGGATAGCGGGGGACTCCTACAATGAGCAGTTCTTC | TRBD2 | - | TRBJ2-1 | TRBV11-2
CASSRDRGFEKLFF | TGTGCCAGCAGTAGGGACAGGGGTTTTGAAAAACTGTTTTTT | TRBD1 | - | TRBJ1-4 | TRBV2
CASSFSRGRDEQFF | TGTGCCAGCAGCTTTTCCAGGGGTAGGGATGAGCAGTTCTTC | - | - | TRBJ2-1 | TRBV7-9
CASSEGQGNAEAFF | TGTGCCAGCAGTGAGGGACAGGGGAACGCTGAAGCTTTCTTT | TRBD1 | - | TRBJ1-1 | TRBV25-1
CASSLLITGTPRDTQYF | TGTGCCAGCAGCCTTCTTATAACCGGGACTCCTCGGGATACGCAGTATTTT | - | - | TRBJ2-3 | TRBV11-2
CASRAGTGTYEQYF | TGTGCCAGTAGGGCCGGGACAGGGACCTACGAGCAGTACTTC | TRBD1 | - | TRBJ2-7 | TRBV19
CASSLGLNPGETQYF | TGTGCCAGCAGCTTAGGGCTTAATCCCGGGGAGACCCAGTACTTC | - | - | TRBJ2-5 | TRBV7-8
CASINAGTGSIYGYTF | TGTGCCAGCATCAACGCCGGGACAGGGAGTATCTATGGCTACACCTTC | TRBD1 | - | TRBJ1-2 | TRBV5-8
CASTDRGSGNTIYF | TGTGCCAGCACCGATCGGGGGTCAGGAAACACCATATATTTT | - | few | TRBJ1-3 | TRBV28
CASSYSSAMVNTEAFF | TGTGCCAGCAGTTACTCGAGCGCCATGGTGAACACTGAAGCTTTCTTT | - | - | TRBJ1-1 | TRBV6-5
CASSQTQGFKNIQYF | TGTGCCAGCTCTCAAACACAGGGTTTCAAAAACATTCAGTACTTC | - | - | TRBJ2-4 | TRBV18
CASSFVGPVSYNEQFF | TGTGCCAGCAGTTTCGTCGGTCCGGTCTCCTACAATGAGCAGTTCTTC | - | - | TRBJ2-1 | TRBV28
CATSDSERDRSGIQYF | TGTGCCACCAGTGACTCGGAGCGGGACAGGTCCGGCATTCAGTACTTC | - | - | TRBJ2-4 | TRBV24-1
CASSDLSYGYTF | TGTGCCAGCAGTGACTTGAGTTATGGCTACACCTTC | - | - | TRBJ1-2 | TRBV25-1
CASSQTVYSGNTIYF | TGTGCCAGCAGTCAGACAGTCTACTCTGGAAACACCATATATTTT | - | - | TRBJ1-3 | TRBV27
CASSVGSVQETQYF | TGTGCCAGCAGCGTCGGTAGCGTCCAAGAGACCCAGTACTTC | - | - | TRBJ2-5 | TRBV9
CASSQNSSPNTGELFF | TGTGCCAGCAGCCAAAACTCTAGCCCGAACACCGGGGAGCTGTTTTTT | - | - | TRBJ2-2 | TRBV7-2
CASSDPYTGGPGEKLFF | TGTGCCAGCAGTGATCCTTATACAGGGGGTCCGGGTGAAAAACTGTTTTTT | TRBD1 | - | TRBJ1-4 | TRBV6-1
CASSLGSTGFYGYTF | TGTGCCAGCAGCTTAGGTTCGACAGGTTTTTATGGCTACACCTTC | - | - | TRBJ1-2 | TRBV11-2
CASSMMGADQPQHF | TGTGCCAGTAGTATGATGGGGGCTGATCAGCCCCAGCATTTT | - | - | TRBJ1-5 | TRBV19
CASSPLGLNQETQYF | TGTGCCAGCAGCCCATTGGGACTAAACCAAGAGACCCAGTACTTC | TRBD2 | - | TRBJ2-5 | TRBV9
CASSFRVNQPQHF | TGTGCCAGCAGCTTCCGCGTTAATCAGCCCCAGCATTTT | - | once | TRBJ1-5 | TRBV7-8
CASSPQGSGYNEQFF | TGTGCCAGCAGCCCGCAGGGGAGTGGGTACAATGAGCAGTTCTTC | - | - | TRBJ2-1 | TRBV5-4
CASRGSTNEKLFF | TGTGCCAGCAGGGGGAGTACTAATGAAAAACTGTTTTTT | - | - | TRBJ1-4 | TRBV12-3/TRBV12-4
CASSSLQGSGSTSKNIQYF | TGTGCCAGCAGCTCACTCCAGGGTAGCGGGTCTACGTCCAAAAACATTCAGTACTTC | TRBD2 | - | TRBJ2-4 | TRBV7-9
CASSSPGGAETQYF | TGTGCCAGCAGTTCACCCGGGGGGGCGGAGACCCAGTACTTC | TRBD2 | - | TRBJ2-5 | TRBV6-6
CASSPIQGDSYEQYF | TGTGCCAGTAGTCCGATACAGGGGGACTCCTACGAGCAGTACTTC | TRBD1 | - | TRBJ2-7 | TRBV19
CASSFTPRRNTEAFF | TGTGCCAGCAGCTTTACCCCTAGAAGAAACACTGAAGCTTTCTTT | - | few | TRBJ1-1 | TRBV5-6
CARTSGQETQYF | TGTGCCAGGACTAGCGGGCAAGAGACCCAGTACTTC | TRBD2 | - | TRBJ2-5 | TRBV6-9
CASSRTGNGYTF | TGTGCCAGCAGCCGAACAGGCAATGGCTACACCTTC | - | - | TRBJ1-2 | TRBV6-5
CASSIALTYEQYF | TGTGCCAGTAGTATCGCGCTTACCTACGAGCAGTACTTC | - | - | TRBJ2-7 | TRBV19
CASSKETTSKNIQYF | TGTGCCAGCAGCAAAGAAACTACCTCCAAAAACATTCAGTACTTC | - | - | TRBJ2-4 | TRBV6-5
CASRIDSSNGPQHF | TGTGCCAGCAGAATAGACAGTTCCAATGGGCCCCAGCATTTT | - | - | TRBJ1-5 | TRBV6-5
CASSAQTGVGTQYF | TGTGCCAGCAGCGCACAGACAGGGGTCGGGACCCAGTACTTC | TRBD1 | - | TRBJ2-5 | TRBV9
CASSKTSLGEQYF | TGTGCCAGCAGTAAGACTAGTCTGGGGGAGCAGTACTTC | - | once | TRBJ2-7 | TRBV12-3/TRBV12-4
CASSLFRISVGYEQYF | TGTGCCAGCAGCTTATTCAGGATTTCGGTAGGCTACGAGCAGTACTTC | - | - | TRBJ2-7 | TRBV7-9
CASSQEVSGGQETQYF | TGCGCCAGCAGCCAAGAAGTTAGCGGGGGGCAAGAGACCCAGTACTTC | TRBD2 | - | TRBJ2-5 | TRBV4-1
CASSLGQGGEKLFF | TGTGCCAGCAGCTTGGGACAGGGTGGCGAAAAACTGTTTTTT | TRBD1 | - | TRBJ1-4 | TRBV7-2
CASSEAGGTDTQYF | TGTGCCAGCAGTGAAGCGGGGGGCACAGATACGCAGTATTTT | TRBD2 | - | TRBJ2-3 | TRBV6-4
CAISLSGIRDQPQHF | TGTGCCATCAGTCTGTCGGGGATCCGCGATCAGCCCCAGCATTTT | - | - | TRBJ1-5 | TRBV10-3
CASIVGTHGNTIYF | TGTGCCAGCATCGTGGGGACTCATGGAAACACCATATATTTT | - | once | TRBJ1-3 | TRBV28
CASSSPPILTQYF | TGTGCCAGCAGCTCCCCTCCCATACTGACCCAGTACTTC | - | - | TRBJ2-5 | TRBV7-6
CASSYPTLAGGPPGELFF | TGTGCCAGCAGTTACCCTACTTTAGCGGGGGGGCCCCCCGGGGAGCTGTTTTTT | TRBD2 | - | TRBJ2-2 | TRBV6-2/TRBV6-3
CASSQTGFAYTF | TGCGCCAGCAGCCAAACAGGGTTTGCCTACACCTTC | - | - | TRBJ1-2 | TRBV4-1